Below, 3 T cell receptor beta chains from the same sample are listed, as sequenced in a study of blood T cell repertoires in COVID-19. Measured with immunoSEQ multiplex PCR; TCRdb has only the in-frame clones, and not every one. The table has 130,000 or so clones, about 90% seen once. The material sequenced was peripheral blood. The source of these receptors is a woman aged 60-75 years with acute or convalescent COVID-19.

CDR3 protein: CASDGTGYHGYTF. CDR3 nucleotides: TGTGCCAGCGACGGGACAGGGTATCATGGCTACACCTTC. The chain has TRBV28 and TRBJ1-2; 9 bases are shared with TRBD1. The germline gives CDR1 MDHEN, CDR2 SYDVKM. The CDR3 spans 13 residues. V shed 8 bases and J 6 bases; nucleotides not matched to a gene: 7.

Concerning this clone itself: At one end the junction does not follow the germline gene, possibly because of a read error. The chain couples TRBV7-3 to TRBJ2-3, with D possibly being TRBD2 (7 bases). The CDR3 spans 15 residues. Germline CDR1 reads SGHTA; CDR2 reads FQGTGA. CDR3 region: CASSKGGEDTNTQYF. The CDR3 DNA sequence: TGTGCCAGCAGCAAAGGGGGGGAGGACACAAATACGCAGTATTTT.

For the CDR3, the DNA is TGCGCCAGCAGCCAAGTCTACAGAGACTATGGCTACACCTTC. Translated: CASSQVYRDYGYTF. V is TRBV4-3 and J is TRBJ1-2; no firm D call. CDR1 and CDR2 from the germline V gene are LGHNA and YSLEER. V was clipped by 1 base and J by 3 bases, with 9 bases between them. The CDR3 consists of 14 residues.